The rows below give T cell receptor beta chains drawn from one sample of a study of technical replicates of blood from a handful of donors. Only in-frame clones appear in the TCRdb table, and some are missing; sequencing was by immunoSEQ multiplex PCR. The data contain roughly 87,000 clones, 90% to 95% of them singletons. Sequencing was carried out using T cells isolated from PBMCs. All receptors derive from a human donor in good health. The CDR3 runs from the conserved cysteine through the conserved F or W. A D gene is named only where the DNA matches it firmly. A row's size may be missing; if present it is once, few, many or a size class.

abundance | d_gene | j_gene | v_gene | CDR3nt | CDR3aa
. | . | TRBJ2-6 | TRBV28 | TGTGCCATCGGTTATTCTTCTGGGGCCAACGTCCTGACTTTC | CAIGYSSGANVLTF
. | . | TRBJ2-7 | TRBV11-3 | TGTGCCAGCAGCTCACGCGGGACAGCCTCCTACGAGCAGTACTTC | CASSSRGTASYEQYF
. | . | TRBJ2-7 | TRBV15 | TGTGCCACCAGCAGTGGCGGTGAGCTCTGGTCCTACGAGCAGTACTTC | CATSSGGELWSYEQYF
. | TRBD2 | TRBJ2-7 | TRBV7-2 | TGTGCCAGCGCCAACGGGAGGGCCTACGAGCAGTACTTC | CASANGRAYEQYF
. | . | TRBJ1-5 | TRBV6-4 | TGTGCCAGCAGTGAGGGGGGAGGCAATCAGCCCCAGCATTTT | CASSEGGGNQPQHF
. | . | TRBJ1-1 | TRBV28 | TGTGCCAGCAAAGGGGATGCCATGAACACTGAAGCTTTCTTT | CASKGDAMNTEAFF
. | . | TRBJ1-2 | TRBV28 | TGTGCCAGCAGTTTATGGCAGGTTGGCTACACCTTC | CASSLWQVGYTF
once | . | TRBJ1-2 | TRBV18 | TGTGCCAGCTCACCACCGGGAGGGTACTATGGCTACACCTTC | CASSPPGGYYGYTF
. | TRBD1 | TRBJ1-2 | TRBV6-1 | TGTGCCAGCAGTAGCAGGGGGGAGTCTAACTATGGCTACACCTTC | CASSSRGESNYGYTF
. | . | TRBJ1-4 | TRBV21-1 | TGTGCCAGCAGCAAAGCGGAGGGTTCTAATGAAAAACTGTTTTTT | CASSKAEGSNEKLFF
. | TRBD2 | TRBJ2-1 | TRBV5-1 | TGCGCCAGCAGCTTAAATGGGAGGGAGTTGAACAATGAGCAGTTCTTC | CASSLNGRELNNEQFF
. | . | TRBJ2-5 | TRBV7-9 | TGTGCCAGCAGCGTCGAAACGGGGGAGACCCAGTACTTC | CASSVETGETQYF
. | . | TRBJ1-5 | TRBV2 | TGTGCCAGCAGTGACGGTTATAGCAATCAGCCCCAGCATTTT | CASSDGYSNQPQHF
. | TRBD1 | TRBJ1-5 | TRBV19 | TGTGCCAGTAGTATAGGGACAGGGAGCAATCAGCCCCAGCATTTT | CASSIGTGSNQPQHF
. | . | TRBJ2-7 | TRBV4-2 | TGTGCCAGCAGCCGGAACGACGGGAACGAGCAGTACTTC | CASSRNDGNEQYF
. | . | TRBJ1-4 | TRBV9 | TGTGCCAGCAGCGGTCTCAGGAATGAAAAACTGTTTTTT | CASSGLRNEKLFF
. | . | TRBJ2-7 | TRBV27 | TGTGCCAGCAGTTTAGGCAGGGCAGGGGACGAGCAGTACTTC | CASSLGRAGDEQYF
few | . | TRBJ1-1 | TRBV6-1 | TGTGCCAGCAGTGAAAATCATCACATGAACACTGAAGCTTTCTTT | CASSENHHMNTEAFF
. | TRBD2 | TRBJ2-7 | TRBV4-2 | TGTGCCAGCAGCCACCCCACTAGCGAGAACTCCTACGAGCAGTACTTC | CASSHPTSENSYEQYF
. | TRBD1 | TRBJ1-2 | TRBV9 | TGTGCCAGCAGCGGACAGGGGATTGTGGGCTACACCTTC | CASSGQGIVGYTF
medium-sized | . | TRBJ2-7 | TRBV19 | TGTGCCAGCACAGGAGGGACCTCCTACGAGCAGTACTTC | CASTGGTSYEQYF
. | . | TRBJ1-5 | TRBV25-1 | TGTGCCAGCAGTGAAACCGGGACTAGTCGGAGTCAGCCCCAGCATTTT | CASSETGTSRSQPQHF
. | TRBD2 | TRBJ2-7 | TRBV13 | TGTGCCAGCAGCTTAGGGACTAGCGGGCTTAGGGGCGAGCAGTACTTC | CASSLGTSGLRGEQYF
. | . | TRBJ2-7 | TRBV10-3 | TGTGCCATCAAGAGGATGGGAGGCTACGAGCAGTACTTC | CAIKRMGGYEQYF
. | . | TRBJ2-1 | TRBV10-3 | TGTGCCATCAGTGAGGCGGGACCGACCTACAGTGAGCAGTTCTTC | CAISEAGPTYSEQFF
. | . | TRBJ1-1 | TRBV6-1 | TGTGCCAGCTTCGGAAGAAGGGAGGGGACTGAAGCTTTCTTT | CASFGRREGTEAFF
. | . | TRBJ2-7 | TRBV30 | TGTGCCTGGAGTGTTCCAGGCCCCGAGCAGTACTTC | CAWSVPGPEQYF
. | . | TRBJ1-1 | TRBV28 | TGTGCCAGCAGTTTACTGAGGGTGAACACTGAAGCTTTCTTT | CASSLLRVNTEAFF
. | . | TRBJ1-2 | TRBV4-2 | TGTGCCAGCAGCCAAGATTCCCAGGGTGTCAATGGCTACACCTTC | CASSQDSQGVNGYTF
. | TRBD1 | TRBJ1-1 | TRBV5-1 | TGCGCCAGCAGCTGGACAGGGGCTACGAACACTGAAGCTTTCTTT | CASSWTGATNTEAFF
. | . | TRBJ2-7 | TRBV4-3 | TGCGCCAGCAGCCAAGAGGAAGGGGAAGGTTCCTACGAGCAGTACTTC | CASSQEEGEGSYEQYF
. | . | TRBJ2-7 | TRBV5-1 | TGCGCCAGCAGCCCCGCTCAGGTGCGTTCCTACGAGCAGTACTTC | CASSPAQVRSYEQYF
. | . | TRBJ2-7 | TRBV2 | TGTGCCAGCAGAAAAGAGGACATAAGCTACGAGCAGTACTTC | CASRKEDISYEQYF
once | . | TRBJ1-3 | TRBV4-1 | TGCGCCAGCAGCCAAAGGCACGGGGGACGGATCCTTACCTCTGGAAACACCATATATTTT | CASSQRHGGRILTSGNTIYF
few | . | TRBJ1-1 | TRBV6-5 | TGTGCCAGCAGTTCAGGGAACACTGAAGCTTTCTTT | CASSSGNTEAFF
. | TRBD1 | TRBJ2-7 | TRBV11-3 | TGTGCCAGCAGCTTAGACGGGACAGGGGACTACGAGCAGTACTTC | CASSLDGTGDYEQYF
. | TRBD2 | TRBJ2-3 | TRBV10-3 | TGTGCCATCAGTGCAGGGACTAGCGGGAGAGACGATACGCAGTATTTT | CAISAGTSGRDDTQYF
. | TRBD1 | TRBJ1-1 | TRBV5-1 | TGCGCCAGCAGCCCGAGGACAGGGCGCCAACTGAACACTGAAGCTTTCTTT | CASSPRTGRQLNTEAFF
. | TRBD2 | TRBJ2-1 | TRBV9 | TGTGCCAGCAGCCCCGAAGCGGGGGGATACAATGAGCAGTTCTTC | CASSPEAGGYNEQFF
. | . | TRBJ1-5 | TRBV9 | TGTGCCAGCAGCCCCGGGCAGGGGTTAGATCAGCCCCAGCATTTT | CASSPGQGLDQPQHF
. | . | TRBJ1-5 | TRBV5-4 | TGTGCCAGCAGCTTGGACGGGGGACGTGATCAGCCCCAGCATTTT | CASSLDGGRDQPQHF
few | TRBD1 | TRBJ2-7 | TRBV9 | TGTGCCAGCAGCGTAGCAACAGGGGTTGAGCAGTACTTC | CASSVATGVEQYF
. | . | TRBJ2-7 | TRBV7-9 | TGTGCCAGCAGCTTAAACTCAGTGAGGGAGCAGTACTTC | CASSLNSVREQYF
. | TRBD1 | TRBJ1-2 | TRBV29-1 | TGCAGCGTTGAAGCCAGGGGGGCGAAAGGCTACACCTTC | CSVEARGAKGYTF
. | . | TRBJ1-3 | TRBV19 | TGTGCCAGTACTCCGGGGACTGGAAACACCATATATTTT | CASTPGTGNTIYF
. | TRBD1 | TRBJ2-2 | TRBV30 | TGTGCCTGGAGTGTACAGGGGTCCGGGGAGCTGTTTTTT | CAWSVQGSGELFF
. | TRBD1 | TRBJ1-1 | TRBV7-2 | TGTGCCAGCAGCATCGGACAGGGCGGCGCTTTCTTT | CASSIGQGGAFF
. | . | TRBJ2-7 | TRBV20-1 | TGCAGTCCCCGACAGAACGAGCAGTACTTC | CSPRQNEQYF
. | . | TRBJ2-7 | TRBV5-6 | TGTGCCAGCAGCTTGTCCCTCGAGCAGTACTTC | CASSLSLEQYF
. | . | TRBJ1-3 | TRBV5-4 | TGTGCCAGCAGCCCCGCGTCGTCTGGAAACACCATATATTTT | CASSPASSGNTIYF